Detailed here is one T cell receptor beta chain. Its antigen is not identified. Assay used: immunoSEQ multiplex PCR; TCRdb lists only in-frame clones, some missing. Altogether 100,000 to 140,000 clones are present, under 95% being singletons, with the ten largest covering about 1.2%. This entry belongs to a study of OX40 agonist ivuxolimab in advanced cancers. Looking at the study overall: Dose-escalation patients were diagnosed with hepatocellular carcinoma, melanoma, renal cell cancer or head and neck cancer. The group had a mean age of 60 years, ranged from 23 to 79, and was less than 85% male.

V gave up 5 bases and J gave up 8 bases; unmatched junction bases: 21. This CDR3 has 18 amino acids. Germline V gene sequence: CDR1 MNHEY, CDR2 SMNVEV (reference sequence). Regarding the study as a whole: Nonresponders, in some cases, also had low normalized T-cell clonal expansion.

This receptor was identified in an adult with an advanced solid tumor such as melanoma, head and neck, liver or kidney cancer. Here the sequenced sample was CD4+ or CD8+ T cells sorted from blood, taken in a trial of the OX40 agonist ivuxolimab. This chain connects TRBV27 to TRBJ2-1, with 7 bases fitting TRBD2. The CDR3 nucleotides are TGTGCCAGCAGTACCTCCCCGGCTAGCGGTTATAAGCACTATGAGCAGTTCTTC. This gives the protein CASSTSPASGYKHYEQFF.